These 18 T cell receptor beta chains came from one sample sequenced in a study of OX40 agonist ivuxolimab in advanced cancers. TCRdb keeps only in-frame clones here, not all; method: immunoSEQ multiplex PCR. Of 45,000 to 60,000 clones in the sample, approximately 77% were seen once. Sequencing was performed on CD4+ or CD8+ T cells sorted from blood, taken in a trial of the OX40 agonist ivuxolimab. All receptors derive from an adult with an advanced solid tumor such as melanoma, head and neck, liver or kidney cancer.

This clone was recorded a few times. The J gene is TRBJ1-2, the V gene TRBV19; maybe TRBD1 (5 bases). V lost 9 bases and J 6 bases, leaving 17 bases between the germline ends. CDR1 LNHDA and CDR2 SQIVND come from the germline V gene (reference sequence). This CDR3 has 13 amino acids. The chain's CDR3 is CASLGTAGDGYTF. CDR3 bases: TGTGCCAGCCTCGGGACCGCCGGGGATGGCTACACCTTC.

This clone was recorded a few times. This sequence joins TRBV6-1 and TRBJ1-2; 8 bases match TRBD1. The germline gives CDR1 MNHNS, CDR2 SASEGT. The V segment lost 3 bases and the J segment 5 bases; nucleotides outside the gene matches: 8. The CDR3 spans 15 residues. DNA of the CDR3: TGTGCCAGCAGTGAGAGACAGGGGCCAGGGTATGGCTACACCTTC. It encodes CASSERQGPGYGYTF.

V is TRBV6-5 and J is TRBJ2-7, with 13 bases aligning to TRBD2. V lost 7 bases, J lost 4 bases, and 7 bases stayed unmatched. In germline, CDR1 is MNHEY, CDR2 SVGAGI. CDR3 length equals 15 residues. CDR3 sequence: CASTTSGRATYEQYF. The CDR3 region has the DNA TGTGCCAGCACCACTAGCGGGAGGGCCACTTACGAGCAGTACTTC.

This clone was seen once. V gene TRBV28 combines with J gene TRBJ1-3, with TRBD1 identical over 9 bases. Germline V gene lookup returns CDR1 MDHEN and CDR2 SYDVKM. Losses at the gene ends were 4 bases for V and 8 bases for J; bases not matched to a gene: 12. The CDR3 spans 16 residues. The CDR3 sequence: CASSSPGQGTGDTIYF. CDR3 coding DNA: TGTGCCAGCAGTTCGCCGGGACAGGGTACGGGAGACACCATATATTTT.

CDR3 nucleotide sequence: TGTGCCAGCAGCCTACAGGGGGCGCAGGGGTACACCTTC. As protein: CASSLQGAQGYTF. The V gene is TRBV4-2, the J gene TRBJ1-2; the match to TRBD1 covers 9 bases. The CDR3 is 13 amino acids. Germline V gene sequence: CDR1 LGHNA, CDR2 YNFKEQ. The V segment lost 4 bases and the J segment 11 bases; nucleotides outside the gene matches: 8.

On this clone itself: At one boundary the junction diverges from the germline segment, which might be a read error. The CDR3 sequence is CASTATGFGANVLTF. In DNA, the CDR3 is TGTGCCAGCACCGCCACAGGGTTCGGGGCCAACGTCCTAACTTTC. The V and J genes are TRBV6-5 and TRBJ2-6, with D perhaps TRBD1 (6 bases). The CDR3 is made up of 15 amino acids. Germline lookup yields CDR1 MNHEY and CDR2 SVGAGI.

The V gene is TRBV6-6, the J gene TRBJ2-5, with a tentative D call TRBD1 (6 bases). Trimming pared 6 bases from V and 11 bases from J, leaving 25 bases between. The CDR3 contains 15 residues. The germline gives CDR1 MNHNY, CDR2 SVGAGI (reference sequence). The CDR3 here is CASRPRTAPDGEQYF. DNA for the CDR3: TGTGCCAGCAGACCTCGGACAGCACCCGACGGGGAGCAGTACTTC.

There are a few counts of this clone. The chain carries TRBV30 and TRBJ1-1, with TRBD1 identical over 9 bases. Germline CDR1 GTSNPN, CDR2 SVGIG (reference sequence). The V segment lost 2 bases and the J segment 11 bases; nucleotides outside the gene matches: 6. The CDR3 is 12 residues long. The CDR3 DNA sequence: TGTGCCTGGAGTTTGACAGGGGGGTATGCTTTCTTT. It yields the protein CAWSLTGGYAFF.

The sample holds a few counts of this clone. This chain uses TRBV6-5 with TRBJ2-3; 9 nucleotides line up with TRBD2. J lost 3 bases, V lost 6 bases, and 7 bases had no gene match. Germline V gives CDR1 MNHEY, CDR2 SVGAGI. The CDR3 loop spans 15 amino acids. DNA for the CDR3: TGTGCCAGCAGAAATAGCGGGAGAACTACAGATACGCAGTATTTT. Protein product: CASRNSGRTTDTQYF.

The V call is TRBV12-2, the J call TRBJ1-1. TRBV12-2 is an annotated pseudogene. The CDR3 sequence is 16 residues long. CDR3 nucleotide sequence: TGTGCAAGTCGCTTAGGGGGTAGAGAAATGAACACTGAAGCTTTCTTT. This gives the protein CASRLGGREMNTEAFF.

This clone appeared a few times. The rearrangement links TRBV15 to TRBJ2-3; TRBD1 matches 7 bases. This CDR3 is built from 16 residues. In germline, CDR1 is LNHNV, CDR2 YYDKDF (reference sequence). V trimming: 0 bases; J trimming: 0 bases; junction bases outside the gene matches: 3. The CDR3 loop reads CATSRDKGASTDTQYF. The CDR3 coding sequence is TGTGCCACCAGCAGAGATAAGGGGGCCAGCACAGATACGCAGTATTTT.

The table lists this clone with a count of one. This sequence joins TRBV27 and TRBJ2-1; TRBD2 matches 7 bases. V trimming: 3 bases; J trimming: 7 bases; junction bases outside the gene matches: 12. The CDR3 totals 16 residues. Per the germline V gene, CDR1 is MNHEY and CDR2 is SMNVEV (reference sequence). The CDR3 protein is CASSLGRLAIRNEQFF. The CDR3 DNA reads as TGTGCCAGCAGTTTGGGACGACTAGCTATTAGGAATGAGCAGTTCTTC.

This clone was seen a few times. The sample holds other DNA sequences that translate to the same CDR3. The chain is built from TRBV28 and TRBJ2-5; D ambiguous. V dropped 3 bases and J dropped 5 bases, with 13 bases sitting between them. Looked up from germline, CDR1 is MDHEN and CDR2 is SYDVKM. CDR3 length: 14 amino acids. In DNA, the CDR3 is TGTGCCAGCAGTTTTGCTTCCCGGCCGGAGACCCAGTACTTC. It is translated as CASSFASRPETQYF.

This clone was seen ten or more times. The rearrangement uses TRBV19 and TRBJ2-2; 12 nucleotides match TRBD2. The germline V gene has CDR1 LNHDA and CDR2 SQIVND (reference sequence). V dropped 7 bases and J dropped 0; count of bases not matched to a gene: 3. The CDR3 runs 16 residues. The CDR3 is CASTPSGRANTGELFF. For the CDR3, the DNA is TGTGCCAGTACTCCTAGCGGGAGGGCGAACACCGGGGAGCTGTTTTTT.

The chain joins TRBV5-1 to TRBJ2-2; 8 bases fit TRBD2. J gave up 4 bases and V 4 bases, and 9 bases lay outside the gene matches. The CDR3 loop spans 16 amino acids. Germline CDR1 SGHRS, CDR2 YFSETQ. CDR3 DNA: TGCGCCAGCAGCCTTAACCCCGGGACTAGCACCGGGGAGCTGTTTTTT. Translating it yields CASSLNPGTSTGELFF.

The DNA for the CDR3 is TGTGCCAGCTCCGGGGCGGGCAATGAGCAGTTCTTC. This encodes CASSGAGNEQFF. V gene TRBV18 combines with J gene TRBJ2-1, with D perhaps being TRBD1 or TRBD2 (5 bases each). CDR3 length: 12 amino acids. Germline V gene lookup returns CDR1 KGHSH and CDR2 LQKENI. V was trimmed by 6 bases and J by 6 bases, leaving 9 bases between them.

This chain uses TRBV2 with TRBJ1-4; D gene ambiguous. The CDR3 length is 17 residues. Germline V CDR1 and CDR2: SNHLY, FYNNEI. Between the trimmed V and J ends, which lost 6 bases and 0 bases, there was a span of 17 bases. The CDR3 bases are TGTGCCAGCAGAGGATCTGGAGGCCTAGCAACTAATGAAAAACTGTTTTTT. It encodes CASRGSGGLATNEKLFF.

The CDR3 DNA reads TGCGCCAGCAGCCCCGGGTCAGCAATAATAGGCTACACCTTC. This encodes CASSPGSAIIGYTF. This chain uses TRBV5-1 with TRBJ1-2; D is ambiguous. With 4 bases removed from V and 8 bases from J, the gap between germline ends came to 18 bases. Per the germline V gene, CDR1 is SGHRS and CDR2 is YFSETQ. This CDR3 is built from 14 residues.